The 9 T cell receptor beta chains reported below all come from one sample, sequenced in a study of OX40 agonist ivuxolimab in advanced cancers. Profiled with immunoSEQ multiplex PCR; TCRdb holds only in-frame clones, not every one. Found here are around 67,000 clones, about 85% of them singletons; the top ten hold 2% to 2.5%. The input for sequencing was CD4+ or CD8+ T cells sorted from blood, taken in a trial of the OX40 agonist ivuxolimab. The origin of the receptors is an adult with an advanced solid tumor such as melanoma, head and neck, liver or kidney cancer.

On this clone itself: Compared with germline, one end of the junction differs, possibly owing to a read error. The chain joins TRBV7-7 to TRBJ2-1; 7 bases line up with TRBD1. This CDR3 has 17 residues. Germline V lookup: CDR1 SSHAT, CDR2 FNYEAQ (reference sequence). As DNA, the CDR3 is TGTGCTAGCAGCCCCGGGAAAGGGGGCGAAACCTACAATGAGCAGTTCTTC. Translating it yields CASSPGKGGETYNEQFF.

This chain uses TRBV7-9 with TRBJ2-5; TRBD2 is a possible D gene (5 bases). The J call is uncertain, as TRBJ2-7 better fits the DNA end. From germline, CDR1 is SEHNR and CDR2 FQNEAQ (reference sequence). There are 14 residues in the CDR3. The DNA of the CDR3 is TGTGCCAGCAGTTTGAATAGCGTTGCCTACGAGCAGTACTTC. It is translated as CASSLNSVAYEQYF.

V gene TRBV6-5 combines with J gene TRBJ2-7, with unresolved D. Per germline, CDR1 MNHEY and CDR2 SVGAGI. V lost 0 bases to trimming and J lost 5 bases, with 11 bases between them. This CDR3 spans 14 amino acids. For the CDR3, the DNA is TGTGCCAGCAGTTACTCGATCTTTCCCGACGAGCAGTACTTC. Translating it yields CASSYSIFPDEQYF.

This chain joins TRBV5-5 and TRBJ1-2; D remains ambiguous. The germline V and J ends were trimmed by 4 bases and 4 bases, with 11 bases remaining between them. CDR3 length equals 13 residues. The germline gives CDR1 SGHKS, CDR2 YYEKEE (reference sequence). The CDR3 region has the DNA TGTGCCAGCAGCCCCCCCCGCAGCTATGGCTACACCTTC. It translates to CASSPPRSYGYTF.

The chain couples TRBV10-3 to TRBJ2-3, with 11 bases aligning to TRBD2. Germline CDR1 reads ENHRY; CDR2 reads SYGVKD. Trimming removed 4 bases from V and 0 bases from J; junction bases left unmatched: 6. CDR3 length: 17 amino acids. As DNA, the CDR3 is TGTGCCATCAGTGCGGCTAGCGGGGGGACGAGCACAGATACGCAGTATTTT. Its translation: CAISAASGGTSTDTQYF.

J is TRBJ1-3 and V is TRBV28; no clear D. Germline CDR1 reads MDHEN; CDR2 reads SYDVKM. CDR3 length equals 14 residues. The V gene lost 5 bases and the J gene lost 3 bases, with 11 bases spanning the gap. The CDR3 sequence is CASSPQGLGNTIYF. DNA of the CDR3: TGTGCCAGCAGTCCTCAAGGCCTTGGAAACACCATATATTTT.

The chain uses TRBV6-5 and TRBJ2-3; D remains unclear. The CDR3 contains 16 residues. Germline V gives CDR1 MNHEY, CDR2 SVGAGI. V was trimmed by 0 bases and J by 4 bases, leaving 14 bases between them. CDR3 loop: CASSYSRTVQPDTQYF. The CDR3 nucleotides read TGTGCCAGCAGTTACTCCCGGACGGTGCAGCCAGATACGCAGTATTTT.

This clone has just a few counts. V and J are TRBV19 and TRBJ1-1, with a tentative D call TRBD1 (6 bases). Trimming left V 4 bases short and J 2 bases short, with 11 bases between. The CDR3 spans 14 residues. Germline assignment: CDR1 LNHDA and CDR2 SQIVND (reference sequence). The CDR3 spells CASSTRQDNTEAFF. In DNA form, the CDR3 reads TGTGCCAGTAGTACCCGACAGGACAACACTGAAGCTTTCTTT.

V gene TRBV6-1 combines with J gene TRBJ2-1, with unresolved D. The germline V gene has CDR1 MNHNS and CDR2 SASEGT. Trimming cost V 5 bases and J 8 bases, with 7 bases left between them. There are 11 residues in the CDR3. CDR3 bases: TGTGCCAGCAGTCCCCAGTATGAGCAGTTCTTC. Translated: CASSPQYEQFF.